These T cell receptor beta chains were read from a single sample in a study of control samples from healthy donors and cancer patients. Repertoires were generated with immunoSEQ multiplex PCR, while TCRdb's copy carries only in-frame clones and drops some. The sample has approximately 100,000 clones, approximately 89% seen once; the top ten hold 20% to 25%. Sequences were obtained from blood. The origin of the receptors is a man aged 30-40 years in good health. Each CDR3 is given with its conserved first and last residue. The D gene is left open where the match is weak. Part of the rows lack a size; the others show once, few, many or a class for expanded clones.

d_gene	v_gene	abundance	j_gene	CDR3nt	CDR3aa
-	TRBV12-3/TRBV12-4	-	TRBJ2-3	TGTGCCAGCAGCCCCCGCACAGATACGCAGTATTTT	CASSPRTDTQYF
-	TRBV12-3/TRBV12-4	-	TRBJ2-3	TGTGCCAGCAGTGGGACCCGTACAGATACGCAGTATTTT	CASSGTRTDTQYF
-	TRBV3-1/TRBV3-2	many	TRBJ1-1	TGTGCCAGCAGCCAAAGGGTGGTTCGTGGGTACACTGAAGCTTTCTTT	CASSQRVVRGYTEAFF
TRBD1	TRBV19	-	TRBJ1-2	TGTGCCAGTAGTATAGACCCCGACAGGGGGCGCGACTATGGCTACACCTTC	CASSIDPDRGRDYGYTF
TRBD1	TRBV6-5	-	TRBJ1-2	TGTGCCAGCCAGATGAGACAGGGGGATGGCTACACCTTC	CASQMRQGDGYTF
-	TRBV27	-	TRBJ2-3	TGTGCCAGCAGCCCGCCCGCCGACAGCACAGATACGCAGTATTTT	CASSPPADSTDTQYF
-	TRBV7-9	-	TRBJ2-1	TGTGCCAGCAGCTTAGGTAGCAGGGAGCAGTTCTTC	CASSLGSREQFF
TRBD1	TRBV2	once	TRBJ1-6	TGTGCCAGCAGTCCCCGCCGGACAGGGGGAAACTCACCCCTCCACTTT	CASSPRRTGGNSPLHF
TRBD1	TRBV11-2	-	TRBJ1-3	TGTGCCAGCAGCTCGGGACAGGGGGCTGGAAACACCATATATTTT	CASSSGQGAGNTIYF
-	TRBV7-9	-	TRBJ1-2	TGTGCCAGCAGCTTAGCAGAGGGCTACACCTTC	CASSLAEGYTF
-	TRBV15	few	TRBJ2-7	TGTGCCACCAGCTTCCCAGACTACGAGCAGTACTTC	CATSFPDYEQYF
-	TRBV20-1	-	TRBJ1-5	TGCAGTGCTAGTCCCGGATCCGGCAATCAGCCCCAGCATTTT	CSASPGSGNQPQHF
-	TRBV7-9	-	TRBJ1-2	TGTGCCAGCAGCTTAGTTCCCGGGAGGGAGAATGGCTACACCTTC	CASSLVPGRENGYTF
-	TRBV4-2	-	TRBJ2-5	TGTGCCAGCAGCCAGGACGCAACCGGGCTCCAAGAGACCCAGTACTTC	CASSQDATGLQETQYF
-	TRBV11-1	-	TRBJ2-1	TGTGCCAGCACCCCTACCCGAGGAGGGAATGAGCAGTTCTTC	CASTPTRGGNEQFF
-	TRBV5-1	-	TRBJ1-6	TGCGCCAGCAGCTTGGCCTGGGGGAGACAGGCACCCCTCCACTTT	CASSLAWGRQAPLHF
TRBD1	TRBV12-3/TRBV12-4	-	TRBJ1-2	TGTGCCAGCAGGCAAGGGGGCGCGGGCCTTTACACCTTC	CASRQGGAGLYTF
TRBD1	TRBV11-2	-	TRBJ2-5	TGTGCCAGCAGCTTAGGGGTGGGACAGGGGGAAGAGACCCAGTACTTC	CASSLGVGQGEETQYF
-	TRBV27	-	TRBJ2-2	TGTGCCAGCAGCCCAACTTTCGTGGCAGGGGATCCGAACACCGGGGAGCTGTTTTTT	CASSPTFVAGDPNTGELFF
TRBD1	TRBV11-2	-	TRBJ1-1	TGTGCCAGCAGCTCGGGGGACAGGGGGCGGGGGGACACTGAAGCTTTCTTT	CASSSGDRGRGDTEAFF
-	TRBV7-6	-	TRBJ1-1	TGTGCCAGCAGCCCTGCCCGGGGCGGGGACACTGAAGCTTTCTTT	CASSPARGGDTEAFF
-	TRBV2	-	TRBJ2-5	TGTGCCAGCACGAAACAAGAGACCCAGTACTTC	CASTKQETQYF
-	TRBV9	-	TRBJ1-3	TGTGCCAGCAGCGTAGCCCTTTTGGGTTCTGGATCTGGAAACACCATATATTTT	CASSVALLGSGSGNTIYF
-	TRBV11-2	-	TRBJ1-6	TGTGCCAGCAGCTTAGTGGGGCAGCTTTCGTTCTATAATTCACCCCTCCACTTT	CASSLVGQLSFYNSPLHF
-	TRBV5-8	-	TRBJ2-2	TGTGCCAGCAGGCCCAGGACTCTTCACACCGGGGAGCTGTTTTTT	CASRPRTLHTGELFF
TRBD1	TRBV7-8	-	TRBJ2-2	TGTGCCAGCAGGACAGGGCCCGCGAACACCGGGGAGCTGTTTTTT	CASRTGPANTGELFF
-	TRBV7-6	few	TRBJ1-3	TGTGCCAGCAGCCCAGAGACCCTAGGAGGAGGAAACACCATATATTTT	CASSPETLGGGNTIYF
TRBD2	TRBV12-5	-	TRBJ2-1	TGTGCTAGTGGTTTGGTACGGACTAGCGGGGTGGATGAGCAGTTCTTC	CASGLVRTSGVDEQFF
TRBD2	TRBV11-3	-	TRBJ2-1	TGTGCCAGCAGCCTGACCGGGGGGGTCTACAATGAGCAGTTCTTC	CASSLTGGVYNEQFF
TRBD2	TRBV3-1/TRBV3-2	-	TRBJ2-1	TGTGCCAGCAGCCCACTAGCGGGGGGCAATGAGCAGTTCTTC	CASSPLAGGNEQFF
TRBD2	TRBV10-3	-	TRBJ2-2	TGTGCCATCAGTCCGACTAGCGGGAACACCGGGGAGCTGTTTTTT	CAISPTSGNTGELFF
TRBD1	TRBV2	-	TRBJ1-1	TGTGCCAGCAGGGACAGGGCTGAAGCTTTCTTT	CASRDRAEAFF
-	TRBV5-6	-	TRBJ2-1	TGTGCCACGCAGTCGGGGTCCTACAATGAGCAGTTCTTC	CATQSGSYNEQFF
TRBD1	TRBV5-1	once	TRBJ1-1	TGCGCCAGCAGCGAGGAGACAGGGGCGAGGGGCGCTTTCTTT	CASSEETGARGAFF
-	TRBV5-4	-	TRBJ2-1	TGTGCCAGCAGCTGGCGAGGGGGATTGTTGAATGAGCAGTTCTTC	CASSWRGGLLNEQFF
-	TRBV29-1	-	TRBJ1-1	TGCAGCGTTGGTGAGAGCACTGAAGCTTTCTTT	CSVGESTEAFF
TRBD2	TRBV29-1	few	TRBJ2-1	TGCAGCGTTGAAGGGGCTAGCGGGGGGACCTACAATGAGCAGTTCTTC	CSVEGASGGTYNEQFF
-	TRBV2	-	TRBJ1-6	TGTGCCAGCAGTGCCGACCGAGGGGATAATTCACCCCTCCACTTT	CASSADRGDNSPLHF
-	TRBV7-8	-	TRBJ2-5	TGTGCCAGCAGCTTACTGGGAGAGACCCAGTACTTC	CASSLLGETQYF
TRBD1	TRBV29-1	-	TRBJ1-2	TGCAGCGTTGAACTACAGGGGTATGGCTACACCTTC	CSVELQGYGYTF